The TCR beta chain described here comes from a study of beta chain features in type 1 diabetes (dated by TCRdb to between 2017 and 2018). At the level of the whole study: No differences in mean age, gender distribution, total cell number or subset yield were found between patients and healthy donors. Across all samples, about 110 million sorted cells were examined, and cell number per subset correlated strongly with RNA yield. In the study, TCRB repertoires of sorted circulating CD4+ T cell subsets from recently diagnosed type 1 diabetes patients were compared with those of matched healthy donors. Regulatory and stem cell-like memory subsets were isolated from only 8 patients and 8 healthy donors, whereas naive and central memory subsets came from all 28 donors. Broad study findings and their caveats: Because the HLA sub-analyses included only small numbers of individuals, any influence of HLA type on TCRB rearrangement was left unresolved. Shorter templates might have been favored by PCR, but patient and control samples were amplified and corrected together, so both groups would have been affected equally by any skew. At VDJ recombination sites, type 1 diabetes patients had fewer insertions and more deleted nucleotides, which implies abnormalities in thymic rearrangement. Because cDNA was sequenced instead of genomic DNA, activated cells with high expression could be over-represented, although the groups did not differ in activation or CD3 levels. In all four CD4+ subsets, TCRB CDR3 length was moderately but significantly shorter in type 1 diabetes patients. Naive, central memory and regulatory TCRB repertoires appeared to be more alike among patients than among healthy donors.

The entire amount of isolated RNA was reverse transcribed using the High Capacity cDNA Reverse Transcription Kit, so the sequenced TCRB transcripts were expressed ones. Naive, central memory and regulatory T cell samples underwent deep immunoSEQ sequencing, averaging roughly 3.3 million total reads per sample. After sorted cells were lysed in RLT buffer, RNA was extracted with DNase-treated RNeasy Micro or Mini kits, with the choice depending on cell number. To prevent cross-contamination, each cell subset was processed individually, whereas patient and healthy donor samples were processed jointly. Using the immunoSEQ multiplex PCR, TCRB sequences were amplified from cDNA into 87-bp fragments spanning the CDR3 region. Sequencing of the amplicons was done on the Illumina HiSeq platform. The original methods were these. Synthetic template baselines were used to correct PCR bias computationally, reads within Hamming distance 2 were collapsed, and singletons that could not be merged were discarded. Reads were aligned against IMGT to assign V, D and J genes, CDR3 length and insertions or deletions at six rearrangement sites. Within each subset, clonotype counts were normalized to sorted cell number, and only after that were true diversity and Gini coefficients computed with the tcR R package. The overlap coefficient, calculated on TCRB nucleotide sequences, was used to quantify repertoire sharing. Out-of-frame TCRB sequences from naive cells were analyzed to stand in for the pre-selection repertoire. TCRdb took this table from immuneACCESS and kept in-frame rearrangements with V and J called. Such tables lack part of the clones; where checked against another copy, unresolved V genes explain under half of the gap, and the rest is unexplained. V, J and clone size reflect that table, while D and trimming were determined from the DNA. The sample table holds roughly 230,000 clones, of which under 13% were seen once. The top ten clones comprise about 0.018% of the sample.

CDR1 and CDR2 are drawn from the germline V gene (reference sequence): SGHNT, YYREEE. From the cysteine through the phenylalanine, the CDR3 covers 17 amino acids. The entry retains the CDR3 DNA only, 51 bases that are in frame from base 1. V is clipped by 4 bases and J by 5 bases, and the sequence between their germline boundaries is 25 bases long. Each donor gave one peripheral blood draw, averaging around 120 mL, which was collected into heparinised tubes. A BD FACSAria II was used to sort naive, central memory, regulatory and stem cell-like memory CD4+ T cells with a panel that included CD45RO, CCR7, CD25, CD127, CD95 and CD27. A purity above 95% was achieved for all sorted populations. PBMCs were isolated immediately by Lymphoprep density gradient centrifugation and stained directly without culture. To minimize batch effects, samples were stained and sorted in pairs, one healthy donor with one patient per experiment.

This clone has only a few counts. The target of this receptor is not known. No qualities accompany the bases; no much larger clone lies one base away. Sequencing was carried out using naive CD4+ T cells from blood. The sample's cell subset or site, from its label and the paper: true naive CD4+ T cells. This TCR was recovered from a man aged 25 to 40 with type 1 diabetes. The V and J segments used are TRBV5-4 and TRBJ2-7; TRBD1 could be the D gene, as 7 bases match. The nucleotide sequence is given as TGTGCCAGCAGCCAAGACCAGGGGGTAGCGGTAACGGACGAGCAGTACTTC. Translation gives CASSQDQGVAVTDEQYF.